This T cell receptor (beta chain) originates from a study of a mutant IDH1 vaccine in newly diagnosed glioma. Time point meaning: week 35, safety follow-up. The investigators gave 300 ug of mutant IDH1 20-mer peptide in each vaccine dose, together with topical imiquimod. In every donor, the tumor was a new WHO grade 3 or 4 IDH1-mutant, ATRX-lost astrocytoma. Assay used: immunoSEQ multiplex PCR; TCRdb lists only in-frame clones, some missing. The table has 43,000 or so clones, around 94% seen once. Remarks on this clone: Its specificity is unknown.

The CDR3 covers 16 residues. The germline CDR1 and CDR2 sequences are SGHRS and YFSETQ. Losses at the gene ends were 3 bases for V and 9 bases for J; bases not matched to a gene: 7. The source material was PBMCs, sampled from a glioma patient whose treatment included an IDH1 peptide vaccine. This clonotype was obtained from a man between 45 and 60 years old with glioma. V is TRBV5-1 and J is TRBJ1-6; 12 bases are a match to TRBD1. For the CDR3, the DNA is TGCGCCAGCAGCTGGGGGGGACAGGGGGCGTTTTCACCCCTCCACTTT. Amino acids: CASSWGGQGAFSPLHF.